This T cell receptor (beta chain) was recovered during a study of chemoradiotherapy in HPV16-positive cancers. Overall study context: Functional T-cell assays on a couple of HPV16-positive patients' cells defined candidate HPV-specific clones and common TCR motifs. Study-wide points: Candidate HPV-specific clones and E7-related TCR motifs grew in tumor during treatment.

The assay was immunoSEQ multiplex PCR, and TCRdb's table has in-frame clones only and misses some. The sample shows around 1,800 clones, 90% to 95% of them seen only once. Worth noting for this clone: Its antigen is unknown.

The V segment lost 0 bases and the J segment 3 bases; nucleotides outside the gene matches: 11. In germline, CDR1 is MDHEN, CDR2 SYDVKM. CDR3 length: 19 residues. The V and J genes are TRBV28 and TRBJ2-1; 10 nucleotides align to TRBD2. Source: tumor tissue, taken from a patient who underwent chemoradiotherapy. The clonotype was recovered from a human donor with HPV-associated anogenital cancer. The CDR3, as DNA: TGTGCCAGCAGTTTATGGCACTCAGTTCTAGCGGGAGTCTACAATGAGCAGTTCTTC. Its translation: CASSLWHSVLAGVYNEQFF.